Below, one T cell receptor (beta chain) is given with its context. This clonotype was recorded at least ten times. What antigen it recognizes has not been identified. Per-base qualities were not stored, and no clone one base away is much larger. The sample is drawn from a study of early T cells in non-severe SARS-CoV-2 infection listed by TCRdb under 2021. Concerning the study at large: Bulk RNA from unsorted whole blood was used for TCR sequencing, so alpha and beta chains could not be paired.

The CDR3 spans 15 residues, from the cysteine through the phenylalanine. The kept DNA is CDR3 alone, 45 bases in frame from the first base. V loses 3 bases at its end and J loses 5 bases; junction bases beyond the gene matches: 10. Per the germline V gene (reference sequence), MNHNY is the CDR1 and SVGAGI is the CDR2. What the authors observed across the whole study: VDJdb matching was skewed toward anti-spike CD8 responses and likely underestimated virus-specific expansions by missing private and CD4 specificities.

Library preparation used 5' RACE. This sample was sequenced with a NextSeq 500. To correct for sequencing error and PCR bias, the TCR library protocol tagged individual cDNA molecules with unique molecular identifiers. Both TCR alpha and beta chains were sequenced, and tight co-correlation was observed between alpha and beta sequence abundances in each sample. Per the source publication's procedure: Decombinator V4 was used to annotate the V gene, J gene and CDR3 of the TCR sequences. Expanded TCRs were defined as changing significantly between any two time points under a Poisson model with p below 0.0001. TCR abundances were normalised to the total number of TCRs sequenced per sample and were expressed as counts per million. TRAV1-2 paired with TRAJ12, TRAJ20 or TRAJ33 defined MAIT TCRs, while TRAV10 paired with TRAJ18 defined iNKT TCRs. VDJdb, accessed 1 November 2021, was searched for CMV, EBV and SARS-CoV-2 annotated TCRs, with TCRs annotated for multiple antigens excluded. The public sequencing data were trimmed at Q25 with fastp and processed into clonotypes with MiXCR by TCRdb, which kept only in-frame beta chains. Entries that share a CDR3 protein sequence are merged under the most common genes and DNA. TCRdb's processing, not the authors', yielded these V and J calls. The sample contains about 100,000 distinct CDR3 sequences, about 13% of them found a single time. Clones ranked in the top ten supply around 2.4% of the sample.

Set within a cohort of healthcare workers in London, UK, this nested case-control study involved weekly PCR testing of nasopharyngeal swabs along with blood sampling. Healthcare workers were recruited during the week of the UK lockdown, between 23 and 31 March 2020, and followed weekly for up to roughly 15 weeks. The source is an adult who was a healthcare worker with PCR-confirmed SARS-CoV-2 infection or an uninfected control (not recorded which). This chain joins TRBV6-6 to TRBJ2-7, with 7 junctional bases fitting TRBD1. Sequenced material: whole blood. The CDR3 sequence is CASSYVSGQSHEQYF. The DNA sequence is as follows: TGTGCCAGCAGTTATGTTTCGGGACAGTCCCACGAGCAGTACTTC.